One and the same sample provided the 16 T cell receptor gamma chains below, sequenced in a study of gamma delta lymphoproliferative disorders and STAT genes. TCRdb reanalysed the multiplex PCR reads via CATT. The sample contains a few thousand gamma-chain clones, 8.5% to 10% of which appear only once. Genomic DNA from isolated PBMCs served as the sequencing template. Sequenced input: blood. The receptors were sampled from a human donor with gamma-delta T-cell large granular lymphocyte leukemia.

The rearrangement uses TRGV3 and TRGJ1 or TRGJ2. TCRdb is silent on the J gene; assignment here came from matching the DNA to germline. V dropped 5 bases and J dropped 0; count of bases not matched to a gene: 7. CDR1 and CDR2 (germline): VTNTFY, YDVSTARD (reference sequence). This CDR3 spans 14 amino acids. The CDR3 loop reads CATWADSNYYKKLF. The CDR3 DNA reads as TGTGCCACCTGGGCCGATTCGAATTATTATAAGAAACTCTTT.

The chain recombines TRGV5P with TRGJ1 or TRGJ2. The J gene was missing in TCRdb and was found by matching the end of the DNA to germline. TRGV5P has pseudogene status. The CDR3 covers 14 residues. The CDR3 is CATWGSSFYYKKLF. The CDR3 bases are TGTGCCACCTGGGGCAGTTCTTTTTATTATAAGAAACTCTTT.

V gene TRGV2 combines with J gene TRGJ1 or TRGJ2. TCRdb supplies no J gene; here it was assigned by aligning the nucleotide sequence to germline. CDR1 is EGSNGY, CDR2 YDSYNSKV, per germline. The CDR3 spans 10 residues. Trimming at V came to 0 bases and at J to 12 bases, leaving 2 bases not matched to a gene. CDR3 residues: CATWDGPKLF. The CDR3 nucleotides read TGTGCCACCTGGGACGGGCCGAAACTCTTT.

By frequency in the sample, this clone is medium-sized. Here the CDR3 reads CATWDRQRKLF. CDR3 nucleotides: TGTGCCACCTGGGACAGGCAGAGGAAACTCTTT. The chain couples TRGV5 to TRGJ1 or TRGJ2. The J gene comes from matching the DNA to germline here; TCRdb lacks it. The CDR3 has 11 amino acids. CDR1 and CDR2 (germline): VINAFY, YDVSNSKD. V shed 0 bases, J shed 12 bases, and the junction held 5 bases outside the gene matches.

This clone was seen only a few times. The rearrangement uses TRGV9 and TRGJ1 or TRGJ2. Here the J gene came from matching the DNA to germline, since TCRdb omits it. CDR1 and CDR2 (germline): GITISATS, ISYDGTV (reference sequence). J lost 4 bases, V lost 10 bases, and 7 bases had no gene match. This CDR3 has 11 amino acids. The CDR3 spells CALGPYYKKLF. CDR3 DNA sequence: TGTGCCTTAGGACCCTATTATAAGAAACTCTTT.

Points on this clone: The TCRdb record carries a much larger clone's protein, which differs from this DNA's translation at residue 6; a read error is the likely cause, and the protein listed here is the DNA translation. This chain uses TRGV4 with TRGJ1 or TRGJ2. TCRdb lists no J gene, so it was determined here by aligning the DNA to germline. J lost 3 bases, V lost 1 base, and 3 bases had no gene match. Germline CDR1 and CDR2: EGSTGY and YDSYTSSV. The CDR3 has 13 residues. In nucleotides, the CDR3 is TGTGCCACCTGGGATGGACTTTATTATAAGAAACTCTTT. Amino acid sequence: CATWDGLYYKKLF.

The chain uses TRGV3 and TRGJ1 or TRGJ2. The J gene was not available in TCRdb and was assigned here by matching the DNA to germline segments. Unmatched junction bases numbered 11, after V lost 3 bases and J lost 0 bases. This CDR3 comprises 16 residues. CDR1 is VTNTFY and CDR2 is YDVSTARD in the germline V gene (reference sequence). CDR3 residues: CATWDQGVRNYYKKLF. DNA for the CDR3: TGTGCCACCTGGGACCAAGGAGTTAGGAATTATTATAAGAAACTCTTT.

This clone is medium-sized in the sample. The chain links TRGV10 to TRGJ1 or TRGJ2. The J gene, missing from TCRdb, was assigned here through DNA to germline matching. TRGV10 has ORF status, its function being uncertain. Trimming removed 8 bases from V and 3 bases from J; junction bases left unmatched: 14. This CDR3 has 15 residues. CDR3 in amino acids: CAAWARIGPYYKKLF. The DNA for the CDR3 is TGTGCTGCGTGGGCTAGAATAGGTCCTTATTATAAGAAACTCTTT.

The V gene is TRGV4, but the J gene lacks a call. Germline CDR1 EGSTGY, CDR2 YDSYTSSV. The length of the CDR3 is 11 residues. CDR3 residues: CATWDLRCRLF. The CDR3 coding sequence is TGTGCCACCTGGGATCTTCGGTGTAGACTCTTT.

This clone was seen only a few times. This rearrangement joins TRGV5 to TRGJ1 or TRGJ2. The J gene is not listed in TCRdb, so it was assigned here from a DNA match to germline. J lost 5 bases, V lost 0 bases, and 10 bases had no gene match. Germline V gives CDR1 VINAFY, CDR2 YDVSNSKD. This CDR3 spans 15 amino acids. The CDR3 loop is CATWDRLDVNYKKLF. DNA for the CDR3: TGTGCCACCTGGGACAGGCTAGACGTGAATTATAAGAAACTCTTT.

A note on this clone: This DNA translates differently at residue 12 from the TCRdb protein, which is that of a much larger clone; a read error is likely, and the protein shown is the DNA's own translation. In DNA, the CDR3 is TGTGCCTTGTGGGAGGTGGAAGAGTTGGGCAAAGAAATCAAGGTATTT. This encodes CALWEVEELGKEIKVF. V and J are TRGV9 and TRGJP. TCRdb lists no J gene, so it was determined here by aligning the DNA to germline. Germline CDR1 is GITISATS and CDR2 is ISYDGTV (reference sequence). This CDR3 has 16 amino acids.

The sample holds a few counts of this clone. V is TRGV4 and J is TRGJ1 or TRGJ2. Matching the DNA to germline supplied the J gene, which TCRdb does not give. CDR1 EGSTGY and CDR2 YDSYTSSV come from the germline V gene. V lost 0 bases, J lost 10 bases, and 9 bases stayed unmatched. The CDR3 runs 13 residues. The CDR3 nucleotides read TGTGCCACCTGGGATGGGCCCGGGGTAAAGAAACTCTTT. Amino acid sequence: CATWDGPGVKKLF.

Details on this clone: The junction departs from germline at one end; a sequencing error may be responsible. The chain combines TRGV10 with TRGJ1 or TRGJ2. Because TCRdb records no J gene, it was assigned here through a match of the DNA to germline. TRGV10 has ORF status, its function being uncertain. The CDR3 runs 14 residues. CDR3 sequence (DNA): TGTACTGCGTGGGCAGTGCAGAATTATTATAAGAAACTCTTT. Protein product: CTAWAVQNYYKKLF.

With respect to this clone: The junction shows a germline mismatch at one end, possibly a read error. The chain joins TRGV9 to TRGJP. The J gene comes from matching the DNA to germline here; TCRdb lacks it. The CDR3 runs to 17 residues. Looked up from germline, CDR1 is GITISATS and CDR2 is ISYDGTV (reference sequence). The CDR3 coding sequence is TGTGCCTTGTGGGAGGTGCATCAAGAGTTGGGCAAAAAAAGCAAGGTATTT. This translates into CALWEVHQELGKKSKVF.

This clone was seen a handful of times. This sample includes further DNA sequences coding for the same CDR3. The chain links TRGV2 to TRGJ1 or TRGJ2. TCRdb offers no J gene call, so here the DNA was matched to germline to obtain one. The junction had 3 bases not matched to a gene; V was cut back by 1 base and J by 3 bases. The CDR3 loop spans 13 amino acids. CDR1 EGSNGY and CDR2 YDSYNSKV come from the germline V gene. DNA for the CDR3: TGTGCCACCTGGGACGGTAGTTATTATAAGAAACTCTTT. This translates into CATWDGSYYKKLF.

A note on this clone: This likely reflects a read error, since a far larger clone is one base away. The sample carries other DNA sequences with the same CDR3. V usage is TRGV9 and J usage is TRGJP. No J gene is reported in TCRdb; it was inferred here by comparing the DNA with germline. The CDR3 sequence is 16 residues long. The germline gives CDR1 GITISATS, CDR2 ISYDGTV (reference sequence). In DNA form, the CDR3 reads TGTGCCTTGTGGGAGGTGGAAGAGTTGGGTAAAAAAATCAAGGTATTT. Protein product: CALWEVEELGKKIKVF.